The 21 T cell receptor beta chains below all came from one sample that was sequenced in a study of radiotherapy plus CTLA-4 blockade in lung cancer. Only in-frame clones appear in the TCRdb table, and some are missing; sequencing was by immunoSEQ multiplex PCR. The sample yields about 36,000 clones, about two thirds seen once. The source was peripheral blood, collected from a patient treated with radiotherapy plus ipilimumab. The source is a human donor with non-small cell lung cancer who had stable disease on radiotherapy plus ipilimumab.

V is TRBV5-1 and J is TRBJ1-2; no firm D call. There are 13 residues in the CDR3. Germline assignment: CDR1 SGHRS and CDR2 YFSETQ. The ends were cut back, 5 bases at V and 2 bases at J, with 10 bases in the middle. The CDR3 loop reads CASRWADNYGYTF. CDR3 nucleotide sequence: TGCGCCAGCAGGTGGGCAGACAACTATGGCTACACCTTC.

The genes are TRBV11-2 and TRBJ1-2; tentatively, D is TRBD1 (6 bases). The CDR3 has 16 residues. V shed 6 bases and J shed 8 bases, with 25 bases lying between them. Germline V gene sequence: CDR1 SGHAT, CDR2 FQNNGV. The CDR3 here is CASRRPFERGSHGYTF. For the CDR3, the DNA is TGTGCCAGCAGAAGGCCGTTCGAAAGGGGGAGTCACGGCTACACCTTC. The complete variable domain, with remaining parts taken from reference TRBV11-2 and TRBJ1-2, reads EAGVAQSPRYKIIEKRQSVAFWCNPISGHATLYWYQQILGQGPKLLIQFQNNGVVDDSQLPKDRFSAERLKGVDSTLKIQPAKLEDSAVYLCASRRPFERGSHGYTFGSGTRLTVV.

The CDR3 is CASSLRDGYTF. The CDR3 nucleotides read TGTGCCAGCAGCTTACGAGATGGCTACACCTTC. This chain links TRBV11-3 with TRBJ1-2; D is unclear. Germline CDR1 reads SGHNT; CDR2 reads YENEEA. Trimming removed 2 bases from V and 6 bases from J, with 4 bases in between. The CDR3 extends over 11 amino acids.

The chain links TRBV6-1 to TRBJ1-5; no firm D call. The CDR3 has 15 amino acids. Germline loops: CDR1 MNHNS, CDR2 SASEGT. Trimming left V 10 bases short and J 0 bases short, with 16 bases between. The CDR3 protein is CATQLGVDSNQPQHF. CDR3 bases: TGTGCCACCCAACTGGGAGTAGATAGCAATCAGCCCCAGCATTTT.

As DNA, the CDR3 is TGTGCCAGTAGACAACCCGGGAGGTCTGGAAACACCATATATTTT. Its protein product is CASRQPGRSGNTIYF. This chain uses TRBV19 with TRBJ1-3; no firm D call. This CDR3 comprises 15 residues. The germline V gene has CDR1 LNHDA and CDR2 SQIVND (reference sequence). The ends were cut back, 6 bases at V and 1 base at J, with 13 bases in the middle.

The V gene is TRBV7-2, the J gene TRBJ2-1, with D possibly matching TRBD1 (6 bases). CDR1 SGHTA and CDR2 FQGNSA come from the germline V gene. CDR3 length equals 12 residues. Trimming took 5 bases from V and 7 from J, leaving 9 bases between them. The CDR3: CASSQRGNEQFF. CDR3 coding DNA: TGTGCCAGCAGCCAAAGGGGGAATGAGCAGTTCTTC.

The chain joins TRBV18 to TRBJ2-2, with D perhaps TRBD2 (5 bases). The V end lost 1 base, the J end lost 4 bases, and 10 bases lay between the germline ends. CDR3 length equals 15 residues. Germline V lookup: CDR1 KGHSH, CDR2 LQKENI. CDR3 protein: CASSPLLRGTGELFF. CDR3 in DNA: TGTGCCAGCTCACCACTCTTACGGGGCACCGGGGAGCTGTTTTTT.

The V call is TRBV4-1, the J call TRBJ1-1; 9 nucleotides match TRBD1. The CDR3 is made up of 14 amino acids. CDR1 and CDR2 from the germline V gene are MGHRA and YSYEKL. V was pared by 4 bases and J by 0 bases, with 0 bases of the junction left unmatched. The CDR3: CASSRTGVNTEAFF. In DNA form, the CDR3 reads TGCGCCAGCAGCCGGACAGGGGTGAACACTGAAGCTTTCTTT.

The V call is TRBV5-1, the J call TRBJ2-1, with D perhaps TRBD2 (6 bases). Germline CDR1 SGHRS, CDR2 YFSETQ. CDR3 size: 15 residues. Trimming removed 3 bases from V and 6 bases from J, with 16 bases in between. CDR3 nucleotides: TGCGCCAGCAGCTCGATGGGCGGGGCGACCAATGAGCAGTTCTTC. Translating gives CASSSMGGATNEQFF.

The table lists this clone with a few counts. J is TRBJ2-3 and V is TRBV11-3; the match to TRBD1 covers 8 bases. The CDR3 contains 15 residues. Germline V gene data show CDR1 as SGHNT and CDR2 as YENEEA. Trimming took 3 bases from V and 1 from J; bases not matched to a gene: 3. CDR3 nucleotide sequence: TGTGCCAGCAGCTTTGGGACAGGACGCACAGATACGCAGTATTTT. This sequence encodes CASSFGTGRTDTQYF.

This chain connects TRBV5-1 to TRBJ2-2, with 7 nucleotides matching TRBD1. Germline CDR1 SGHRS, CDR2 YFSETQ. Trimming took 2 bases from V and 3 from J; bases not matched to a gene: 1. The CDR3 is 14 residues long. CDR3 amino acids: CASSFQGDTGELFF. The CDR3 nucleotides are TGCGCCAGCAGCTTCCAGGGGGACACCGGGGAGCTGTTTTTT. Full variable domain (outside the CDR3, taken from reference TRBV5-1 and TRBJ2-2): KAGVTQTPRYLIKTRGQQVTLSCSPISGHRSVSWYQQTPGQGLQFLFEYFSETQRNKGNFPGRFSGRQFSNSRSEMNVSTLELGDSALYLCASSFQGDTGELFFGEGSRLTVL.

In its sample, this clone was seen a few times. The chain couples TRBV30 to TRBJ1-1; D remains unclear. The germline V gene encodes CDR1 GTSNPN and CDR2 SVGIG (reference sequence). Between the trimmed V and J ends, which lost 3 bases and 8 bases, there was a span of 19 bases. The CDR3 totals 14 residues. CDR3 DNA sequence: TGTGCCTGGAGCGACGATAATGGCGGAGAGGAAGCTTTCTTT. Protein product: CAWSDDNGGEEAFF.

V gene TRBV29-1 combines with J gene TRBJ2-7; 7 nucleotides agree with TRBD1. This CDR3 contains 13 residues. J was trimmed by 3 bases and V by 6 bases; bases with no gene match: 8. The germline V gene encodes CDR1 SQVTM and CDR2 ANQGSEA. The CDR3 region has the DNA TGCAGCGTAGCCGGACAGGATCTCTACGAGCAGTACTTC. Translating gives CSVAGQDLYEQYF.

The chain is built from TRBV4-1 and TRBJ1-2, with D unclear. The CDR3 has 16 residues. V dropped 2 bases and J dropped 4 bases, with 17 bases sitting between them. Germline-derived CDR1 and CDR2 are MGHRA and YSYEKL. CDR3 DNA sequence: TGCGCCAGCAGCCAAACTACGGGGTGGTCGGGCTATGGCTACACCTTC. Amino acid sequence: CASSQTTGWSGYGYTF.

CDR3 in amino acids: CASSLKGSGYNEQFF. CDR3 in DNA: TGTGCCAGCAGCTTAAAAGGGAGTGGGTACAATGAGCAGTTCTTC. The chain has TRBV7-8 and TRBJ2-1; maybe TRBD2 (5 bases). There are 15 residues in the CDR3. Looked up from germline, CDR1 is SGHVS and CDR2 is FQNEAQ. V shed 2 bases and J shed 4 bases, with 12 bases lying between them.

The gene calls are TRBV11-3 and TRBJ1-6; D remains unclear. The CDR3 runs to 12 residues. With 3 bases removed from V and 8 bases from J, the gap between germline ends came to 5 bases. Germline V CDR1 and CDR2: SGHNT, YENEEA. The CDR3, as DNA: TGTGCCAGCAGCTTGGGCGATTCACCCCTCCACTTT. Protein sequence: CASSLGDSPLHF.

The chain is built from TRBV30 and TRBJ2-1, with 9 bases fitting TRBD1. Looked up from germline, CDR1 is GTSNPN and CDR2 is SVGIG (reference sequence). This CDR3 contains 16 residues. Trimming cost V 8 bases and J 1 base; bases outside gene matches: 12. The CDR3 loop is CAAWFRDRDSYNEQFF. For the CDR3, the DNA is TGTGCCGCCTGGTTTCGGGACAGGGATTCCTACAATGAGCAGTTCTTC. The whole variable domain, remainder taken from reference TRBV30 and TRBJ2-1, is SQTIHQWPATLVQPVGSPLSLECTVEGTSNPNLYWYRQAAGRGLQLLFYSVGIGQISSEVPQNLSASRPQDRQFILSSKKLLLSDSGFYLCAAWFRDRDSYNEQFFGPGTRLTVL.

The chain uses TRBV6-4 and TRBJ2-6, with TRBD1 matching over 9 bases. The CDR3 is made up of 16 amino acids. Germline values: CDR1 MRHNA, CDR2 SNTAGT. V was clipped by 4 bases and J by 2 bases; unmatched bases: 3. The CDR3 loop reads CASSVGTGTGANVLTF. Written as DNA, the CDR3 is TGTGCCAGCAGTGTCGGGACAGGGACTGGGGCCAACGTCCTGACTTTC.

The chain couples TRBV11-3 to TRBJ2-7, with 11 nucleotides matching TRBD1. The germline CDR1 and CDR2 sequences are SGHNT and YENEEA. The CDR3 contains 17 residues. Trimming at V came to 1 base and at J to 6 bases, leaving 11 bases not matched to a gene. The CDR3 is CASSLVSPRTGGGEQYF. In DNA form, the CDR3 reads TGTGCCAGCAGCTTAGTGTCCCCCCGGACAGGGGGCGGCGAGCAGTACTTC.

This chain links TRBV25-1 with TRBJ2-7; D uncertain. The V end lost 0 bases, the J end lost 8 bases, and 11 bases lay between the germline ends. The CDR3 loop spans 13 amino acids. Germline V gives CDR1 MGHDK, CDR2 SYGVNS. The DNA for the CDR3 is TGTGCCAGCAGTGAATATTACACCCCCAAGCAGTACTTC. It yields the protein CASSEYYTPKQYF.

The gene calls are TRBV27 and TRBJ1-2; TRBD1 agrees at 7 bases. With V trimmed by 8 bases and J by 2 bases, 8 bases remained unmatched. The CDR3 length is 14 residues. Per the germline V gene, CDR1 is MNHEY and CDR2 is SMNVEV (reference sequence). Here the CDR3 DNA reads TGTGCCAGCGCCGAGGAACAGGGGAACTATGGCTACACCTTC. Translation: CASAEEQGNYGYTF.